Sequencing of this TCR beta chain was carried out in a study of shared clonotypes between healthy human individuals. The CDR3 covers 13 residues. Deletions cut 8 bases from V and 5 bases from J, with 16 bases between. Germline CDR1 reads LNHDA; CDR2 reads SQIVND (reference sequence). Generated by immunoSEQ multiplex PCR, the TCRdb table keeps only in-frame clones and is missing some. Of roughly 2,000,000 clones in the sample, about 94% were seen once. CD45RO-negative CD8 cells positively selected for CCR7 made up the naive population, which excluded terminally differentiated effector memory CD45RA+ cells.

Sequencing used naive CD8+ T cells from PBMCs. The receptor was derived from a man aged 18 to 29 in good health. Some clones in this sample may be carry-over from other donors' samples. The chain joins TRBV19 to TRBJ2-7, with a possible D match to TRBD1 (6 bases). CDR3 coding DNA: TGTGCCAGTGAAGGCAGGGGATCCCACGAGCAGTACTTC. It translates to CASEGRGSHEQYF.